The 20 T cell receptor beta chains reported below all come from one sample, sequenced in a study of blood T cell repertoires in COVID-19. Libraries were prepared by immunoSEQ multiplex PCR; TCRdb keeps only in-frame clonotypes and omits some of them. The sample contains some 400,000 clones, roughly 86% of which appear only once. Sequenced material: peripheral blood. The source of these receptors is a human donor in a cohort sampled during active COVID-19.

In its sample, this clone was seen a few times. The rearrangement joins TRBV19 to TRBJ2-1, with D possibly being TRBD2 (5 bases). Trimming took off 8 bases at V and 4 bases at J, with 18 bases between the two ends. The CDR3 is made up of 15 amino acids. Looked up from germline, CDR1 is LNHDA and CDR2 is SQIVND (reference sequence). The CDR3 sequence is CASSEAAQRYNEQFF. The DNA of the CDR3 is TGTGCCAGTTCGGAAGCGGCCCAAAGATACAATGAGCAGTTCTTC.

The rearrangement uses TRBV19 and TRBJ2-3, with D uncertain. Germline CDR1 is LNHDA and CDR2 is SQIVND (reference sequence). The CDR3 has 12 amino acids. Trimming took off 4 bases at V and 6 bases at J, with 8 bases between the two ends. The CDR3 bases are TGTGCCAGTAGTACCGTATCGGATACGCAGTATTTT. This encodes CASSTVSDTQYF.

This clone was counted a single time. This sequence joins TRBV4-1 and TRBJ1-5, with D maybe TRBD1 (5 bases). This CDR3 has 16 residues. CDR1 is MGHRA, CDR2 YSYEKL, per germline. Deletions cut 0 bases from V and 6 bases from J, with 15 bases between. The CDR3 region has the DNA TGCGCCAGCAGCCAAGATCGCGACAGAGTACTTCAGCCCCAGCATTTT. It is translated as CASSQDRDRVLQPQHF.

The chain joins TRBV10-3 to TRBJ2-1; D gene unclear. Germline V gene lookup returns CDR1 ENHRY and CDR2 SYGVKD. The CDR3 has 13 amino acids. V was shortened by 0 bases and J by 6 bases, with 6 bases between the two germline ends. In DNA form, the CDR3 reads TGTGCCATCAGTGAGTCGATCGGCAATGAGCAGTTCTTC. Its protein is CAISESIGNEQFF.

The CDR3 here is CASSSPGAPGGSEDTQYF. The CDR3 nucleotides read TGTGCCAGCAGCTCCCCGGGGGCTCCAGGGGGCTCCGAAGATACGCAGTATTTT. The V and J genes are TRBV5-4 and TRBJ2-3, with 8 bases identical to TRBD1. Per the germline V gene, CDR1 is SGHNT and CDR2 is YYREEE (reference sequence). CDR3 size: 18 residues. The V gene end was trimmed by 3 bases and the J gene end by 5 bases; junction bases not matched to a gene: 17.

The gene calls are TRBV3-1 (or the pseudogene TRBV3-2) and TRBJ2-1; the D gene is possibly TRBD1 (5 bases). Germline V gene data show CDR1 as LGHDT and CDR2 as YNNKEL (reference sequence). Trimming shortened V by 4 bases and J by 3 bases, and 10 bases separated the two germline ends. This CDR3 comprises 14 residues. The CDR3 reads CASSRTRDYNEQFF. The CDR3 bases are TGTGCCAGCAGCCGGACAAGGGACTACAATGAGCAGTTCTTC.

V gene TRBV9 combines with J gene TRBJ2-1; 8 bases align to TRBD1. This CDR3 is 14 amino acids long. Germline assignment: CDR1 SGDLS and CDR2 YYNGEE. J gave up 7 bases and V 0 bases, and 3 bases lay outside the gene matches. The CDR3 region has the DNA TGTGCCAGCAGCGTAGTACAGGGGGGTAATGAGCAGTTCTTC. Translating gives CASSVVQGGNEQFF.

This chain links TRBV5-1 with TRBJ1-5; TRBD1 aligns across 7 bases. CDR1 is SGHRS, CDR2 YFSETQ, per germline. The V segment lost 0 bases and the J segment 7 bases; nucleotides outside the gene matches: 7. The CDR3 sequence is 15 residues long. The CDR3 DNA reads TGCGCCAGCAGCTTGGGAGGGGGCGCGGAACAGCCCCAGCATTTT. It is translated as CASSLGGGAEQPQHF.

The chain uses TRBV2 and TRBJ2-5; tentatively, D is TRBD2 (5 bases). Germline CDR1 and CDR2: SNHLY and FYNNEI. Trimming stripped 1 base from V and 2 bases from J, with 8 bases between. CDR3 length: 14 amino acids. The CDR3 DNA follows: TGTGCCAGCAGTGAAGAGGGAGTTCAAGAGACCCAGTACTTC. Protein product: CASSEEGVQETQYF. The full variable domain, in which reference TRBV2 and TRBJ2-5 provide the parts outside the CDR3, is EPEVTQTPSHQVTQMGQEVILRCVPISNHLYFYWYRQILGQKVEFLVSFYNNEISEKSEIFDDQFSVERPDGSNFTLKIRSTKLEDSAMYFCASSEEGVQETQYFGPGTRLLVL.

CDR3 amino acids: CASSREGLGYNEQFF. The CDR3 DNA sequence: TGTGCCAGCAGCCGGGAGGGCCTCGGGTACAATGAGCAGTTCTTC. The chain employs TRBV5-6 and TRBJ2-1, with 8 nucleotides matching TRBD2. Germline V gene lookup returns CDR1 SGHDT and CDR2 YYEEEE. This CDR3 comprises 15 residues. The junction had 7 bases not matched to a gene; V was cut back by 4 bases and J by 4 bases.

The chain couples TRBV10-3 to TRBJ2-7; 7 bases match TRBD2. The CDR3 runs to 14 residues. Germline CDR1 and CDR2: ENHRY and SYGVKD. Trimming at V came to 4 bases and at J to 3 bases, leaving 6 bases not matched to a gene. Here the CDR3 reads CAISAGGRDYEQYF. The CDR3 DNA is TGTGCCATCAGTGCGGGGGGACGAGACTACGAGCAGTACTTC.

The chain combines TRBV5-1 with TRBJ2-5; D not resolved. Trimming stripped 2 bases from V and 2 bases from J, with 7 bases between. In germline, CDR1 is SGHRS, CDR2 YFSETQ. There are 13 residues in the CDR3. The CDR3 loop reads CASSFDLQETQYF. The CDR3 DNA reads as TGCGCCAGCAGCTTTGATCTACAAGAGACCCAGTACTTC.

V is TRBV27 and J is TRBJ1-1; D remains unclear. Trimming took 11 bases from V and 10 from J, leaving 20 bases between them. Germline CDR1 MNHEY, CDR2 SMNVEV (reference sequence). The CDR3 spans 12 residues. The DNA for the CDR3 is TGTGCCCCCGCGCCCCAGCCAGCGGGAGCTTTCTTT. Translating gives CAPAPQPAGAFF.

The rearrangement links TRBV4-1 to TRBJ2-5; 7 bases are shared with TRBD1. The V and J ends lost 4 bases and 4 bases, in that order; junction bases with no gene match: 12. CDR3 length: 16 amino acids. CDR1 and CDR2 from the germline V gene are MGHRA and YSYEKL. In DNA, the CDR3 is TGCGCCAGCAGCCGGACAGGCTTCACGGTGGGAGAGACCCAGTACTTC. Translation gives CASSRTGFTVGETQYF.

This clone was seen only once. This chain links TRBV3-1 (or the pseudogene TRBV3-2) with TRBJ2-2, with D perhaps matching TRBD1 (6 bases). Trimming left V 4 bases short and J 4 bases short, with 19 bases between. The CDR3 covers 17 residues. Germline V CDR1 and CDR2: LGHDT, YNNKEL (reference sequence). The DNA of the CDR3 is TGTGCCAGCAGCCCCCATTACAGGGTAAGGGGCACCGGGGAGCTGTTTTTT. Translation: CASSPHYRVRGTGELFF.

In its sample, this clone was seen once. V usage is TRBV25-1 and J usage is TRBJ2-2; D gene unclear. V gave up 8 bases and J gave up 6 bases, with 7 bases separating them. CDR1 and CDR2 (germline): MGHDK, SYGVNS. The CDR3 is 11 amino acids. The CDR3 here is CASGFPGELFF. CDR3 DNA: TGTGCCAGCGGCTTCCCCGGGGAGCTGTTTTTT.

The chain carries TRBV5-5 and TRBJ1-6; D unclear. Germline CDR1 is SGHKS and CDR2 is YYEKEE (reference sequence). The V and J ends lost 0 bases and 6 bases respectively, with 16 bases between them. The CDR3 is made up of 17 amino acids. The DNA of the CDR3 is TGTGCCAGCAGCTTGGGGCCGGGAGGGATCGTTAATTCACCCCTCCACTTT. Protein sequence: CASSLGPGGIVNSPLHF. The full variable domain, in which reference TRBV5-5 and TRBJ1-6 provide the parts outside the CDR3, is DAGVTQSPTHLIKTRGQQVTLRCSPISGHKSVSWYQQVLGQGPQFIFQYYEKEERGRGNFPDRFSARQFPNYSSELNVNALLLGDSALYLCASSLGPGGIVNSPLHFGNGTRLTVT.

The chain couples TRBV5-4 to TRBJ2-5; TRBD2 agrees at 15 bases. The CDR3 sequence is 18 residues long. Trimming took 3 bases from V and 1 from J; bases not matched to a gene: 7. Germline V lookup: CDR1 SGHNT, CDR2 YYREEE (reference sequence). CDR3 in DNA: TGTGCCAGCAGCTCACCGGGACTAGCGGGGGGTTCCCAAGAGACCCAGTACTTC. Translation: CASSSPGLAGGSQETQYF.

The CDR3 DNA sequence: TGTGCCAGCTCACCTTTTGCTGGACAGAATAATTCACCCCTCCACTTT. It translates to CASSPFAGQNNSPLHF. The chain has TRBV18 and TRBJ1-6; D may be TRBD1 (6 bases). V lost 3 bases, J lost 5 bases, and 14 bases lay in between. The CDR3 loop spans 16 amino acids. Germline CDR1 KGHSH, CDR2 LQKENI.

V gene TRBV5-4 combines with J gene TRBJ2-1, with D possibly matching TRBD2 (6 bases). This CDR3 region has 14 residues. In germline, CDR1 is SGHNT, CDR2 YYREEE (reference sequence). V lost 2 bases and J 7 bases, leaving 13 bases between the germline ends. For the CDR3, the DNA is TGTGCCAGCAGCTTCTGGACTAAACCAAATGAGCAGTTCTTC. Protein: CASSFWTKPNEQFF.